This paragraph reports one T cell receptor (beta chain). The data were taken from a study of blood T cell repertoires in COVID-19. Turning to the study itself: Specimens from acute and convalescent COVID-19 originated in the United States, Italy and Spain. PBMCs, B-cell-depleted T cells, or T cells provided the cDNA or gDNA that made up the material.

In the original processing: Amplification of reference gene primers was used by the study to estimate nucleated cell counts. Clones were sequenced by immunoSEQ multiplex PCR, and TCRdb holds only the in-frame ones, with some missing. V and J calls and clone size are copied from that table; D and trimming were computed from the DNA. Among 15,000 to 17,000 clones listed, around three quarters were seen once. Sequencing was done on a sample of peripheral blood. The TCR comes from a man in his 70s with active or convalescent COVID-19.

The CDR3 DNA reads TGTGCCACCAGCAGGGGGCTAGCGGAATACAATGAGCAGTTCTTC. Translated, it gives CATSRGLAEYNEQFF. The chain carries TRBV15 and TRBJ2-1, with 7 bases lining up with TRBD2. V shed 3 bases and J 4 bases; nucleotides not matched to a gene: 6. The germline CDR1 and CDR2 sequences are LNHNV and YYDKDF (reference sequence). This CDR3 spans 15 amino acids.